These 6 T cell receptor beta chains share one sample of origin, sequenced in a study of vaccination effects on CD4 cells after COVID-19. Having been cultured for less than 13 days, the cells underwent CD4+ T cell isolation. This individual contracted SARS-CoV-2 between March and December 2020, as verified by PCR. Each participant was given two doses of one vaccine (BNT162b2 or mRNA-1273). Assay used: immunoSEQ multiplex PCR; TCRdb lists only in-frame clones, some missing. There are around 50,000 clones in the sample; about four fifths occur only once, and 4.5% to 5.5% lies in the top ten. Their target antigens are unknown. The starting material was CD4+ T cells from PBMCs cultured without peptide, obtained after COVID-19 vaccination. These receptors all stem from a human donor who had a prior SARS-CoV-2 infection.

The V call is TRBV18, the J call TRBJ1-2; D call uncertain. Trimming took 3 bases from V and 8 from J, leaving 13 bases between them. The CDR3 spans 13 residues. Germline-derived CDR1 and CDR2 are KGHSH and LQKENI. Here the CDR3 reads CASSPDVEGGYTF. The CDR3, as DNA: TGTGCCAGCTCACCGGACGTCGAAGGGGGCTACACCTTC.

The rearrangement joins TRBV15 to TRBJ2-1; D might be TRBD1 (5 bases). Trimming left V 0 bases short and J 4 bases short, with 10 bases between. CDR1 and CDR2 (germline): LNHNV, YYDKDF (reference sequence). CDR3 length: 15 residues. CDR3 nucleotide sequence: TGTGCCACCAGCAGAGATTTAGGGGTTTACAATGAGCAGTTCTTC. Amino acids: CATSRDLGVYNEQFF.

The CDR3, as DNA: TGTGCCAGCCTCATGAGGGGAGTTGAGGAAAAACTGTTTTTT. Translated: CASLMRGVEEKLFF. V gene TRBV19 combines with J gene TRBJ1-4; tentatively, D is TRBD1 (5 bases). From germline, CDR1 is LNHDA and CDR2 SQIVND (reference sequence). This CDR3 is 14 amino acids long. With 9 bases removed from V and 8 bases from J, the gap between germline ends came to 19 bases.

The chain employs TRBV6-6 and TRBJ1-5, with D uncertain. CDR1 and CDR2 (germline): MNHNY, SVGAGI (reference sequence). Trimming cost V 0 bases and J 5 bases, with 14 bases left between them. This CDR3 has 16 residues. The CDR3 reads CASSYSMGSGHQPQHF. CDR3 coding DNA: TGTGCCAGCAGTTACTCGATGGGTTCGGGCCATCAGCCCCAGCATTTT.

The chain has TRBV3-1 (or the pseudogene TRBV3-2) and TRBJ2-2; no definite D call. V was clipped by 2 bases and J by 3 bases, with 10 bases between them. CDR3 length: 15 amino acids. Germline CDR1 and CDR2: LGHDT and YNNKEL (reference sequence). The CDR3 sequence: CASSQSSVDTGELFF. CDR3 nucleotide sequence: TGTGCCAGCAGCCAATCGTCAGTTGACACCGGGGAGCTGTTTTTT.

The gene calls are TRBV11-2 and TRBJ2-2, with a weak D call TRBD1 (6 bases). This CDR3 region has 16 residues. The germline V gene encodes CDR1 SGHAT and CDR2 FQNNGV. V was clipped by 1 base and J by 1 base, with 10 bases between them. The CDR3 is CASSLVWTVNTGELFF. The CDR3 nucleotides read TGTGCCAGCAGCTTAGTTTGGACAGTGAACACCGGGGAGCTGTTTTTT.